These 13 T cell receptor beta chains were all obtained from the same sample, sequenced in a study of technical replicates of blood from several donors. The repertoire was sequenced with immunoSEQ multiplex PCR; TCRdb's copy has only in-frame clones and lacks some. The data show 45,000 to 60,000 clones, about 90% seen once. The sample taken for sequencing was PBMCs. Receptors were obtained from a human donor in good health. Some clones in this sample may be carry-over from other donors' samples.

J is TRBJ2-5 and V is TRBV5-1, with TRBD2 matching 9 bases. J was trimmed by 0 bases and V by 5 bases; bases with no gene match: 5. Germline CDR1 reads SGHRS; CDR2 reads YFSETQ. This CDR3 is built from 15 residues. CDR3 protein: CASRGTSWYQETQYF. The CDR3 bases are TGCGCCAGCAGAGGGACTAGCTGGTACCAAGAGACCCAGTACTTC.

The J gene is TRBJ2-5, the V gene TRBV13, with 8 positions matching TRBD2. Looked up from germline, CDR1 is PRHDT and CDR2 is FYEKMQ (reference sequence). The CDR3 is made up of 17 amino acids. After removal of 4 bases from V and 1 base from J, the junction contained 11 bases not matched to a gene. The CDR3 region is CASSSTGIAGTQETQYF. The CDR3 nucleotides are TGTGCCAGCAGCTCCACCGGGATAGCGGGAACCCAAGAGACCCAGTACTTC.

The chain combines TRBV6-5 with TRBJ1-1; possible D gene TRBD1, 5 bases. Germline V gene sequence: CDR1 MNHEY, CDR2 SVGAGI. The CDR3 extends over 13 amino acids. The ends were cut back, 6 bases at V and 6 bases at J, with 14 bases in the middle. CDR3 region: CASRTRAIPEAFF. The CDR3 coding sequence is TGTGCCAGCAGAACCAGGGCCATCCCTGAAGCTTTCTTT.

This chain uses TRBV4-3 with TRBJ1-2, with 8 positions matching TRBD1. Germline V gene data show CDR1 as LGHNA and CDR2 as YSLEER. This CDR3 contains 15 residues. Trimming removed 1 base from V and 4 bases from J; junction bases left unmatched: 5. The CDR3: CASSQAFRGPYGYTF. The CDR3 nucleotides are TGCGCCAGCAGCCAAGCGTTCAGGGGGCCCTATGGCTACACCTTC.

The CDR3 nucleotides read TGCGCCAGCAGCCAAGATTCCGGACAGGGGGCTTCCTATAATTCACCCCTCCACTTT. Translated, it gives CASSQDSGQGASYNSPLHF. This sequence joins TRBV4-3 and TRBJ1-6; TRBD1 agrees at 11 bases. The CDR3 has 19 amino acids. The germline V gene has CDR1 LGHNA and CDR2 YSLEER. J lost 1 base, V lost 0 bases, and 5 bases had no gene match.

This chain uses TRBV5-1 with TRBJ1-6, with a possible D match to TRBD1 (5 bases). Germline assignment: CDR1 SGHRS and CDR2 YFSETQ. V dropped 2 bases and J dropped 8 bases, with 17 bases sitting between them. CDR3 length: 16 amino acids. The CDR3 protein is CASSLLGGTLDSPLHF. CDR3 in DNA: TGCGCCAGCAGCTTATTGGGGGGGACTCTGGATTCACCCCTCCACTTT.

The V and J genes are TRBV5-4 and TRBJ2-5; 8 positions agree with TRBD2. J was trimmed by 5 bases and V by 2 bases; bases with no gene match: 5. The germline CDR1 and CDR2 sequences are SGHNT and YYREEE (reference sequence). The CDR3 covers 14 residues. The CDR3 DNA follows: TGTGCCAGCAGCTTCCCCCAGCGGGAGGAGACCCAGTACTTC. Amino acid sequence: CASSFPQREETQYF. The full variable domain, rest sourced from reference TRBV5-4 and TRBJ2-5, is ETGVTQSPTHLIKTRGQQVTLRCSSQSGHNTVSWYQQALGQGPQFIFQYYREEENGRGNFPPRFSGLQFPNYSSELNVNALELDDSALYLCASSFPQREETQYFGPGTRLLVL.

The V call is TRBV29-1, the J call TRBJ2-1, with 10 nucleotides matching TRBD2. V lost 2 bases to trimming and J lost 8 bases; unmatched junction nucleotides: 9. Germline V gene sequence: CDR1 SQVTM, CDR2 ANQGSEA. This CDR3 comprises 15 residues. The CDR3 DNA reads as TGCAGCGTTGAATCAGCGGGGGGGTCTTCGGATGAGCAGTTCTTC. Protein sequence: CSVESAGGSSDEQFF.

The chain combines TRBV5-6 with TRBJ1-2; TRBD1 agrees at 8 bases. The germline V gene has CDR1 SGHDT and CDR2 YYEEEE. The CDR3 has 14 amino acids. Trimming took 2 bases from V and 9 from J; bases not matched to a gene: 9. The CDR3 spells CASSFRDRMRSYTF. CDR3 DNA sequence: TGTGCCAGCAGCTTCCGGGACAGGATGAGAAGCTACACCTTC.

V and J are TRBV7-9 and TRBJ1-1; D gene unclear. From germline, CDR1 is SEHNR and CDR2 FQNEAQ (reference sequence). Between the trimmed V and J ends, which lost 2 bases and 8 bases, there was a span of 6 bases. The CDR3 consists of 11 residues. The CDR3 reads CASSLIEEAFF. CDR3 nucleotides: TGTGCCAGCAGCTTAATCGAGGAAGCTTTCTTT.

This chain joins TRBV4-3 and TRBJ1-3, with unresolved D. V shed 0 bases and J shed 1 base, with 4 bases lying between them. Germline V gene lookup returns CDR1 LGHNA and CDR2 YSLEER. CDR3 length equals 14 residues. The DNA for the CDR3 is TGCGCCAGCAGCCAAGACAGGTCTGGAAACACCATATATTTT. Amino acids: CASSQDRSGNTIYF.

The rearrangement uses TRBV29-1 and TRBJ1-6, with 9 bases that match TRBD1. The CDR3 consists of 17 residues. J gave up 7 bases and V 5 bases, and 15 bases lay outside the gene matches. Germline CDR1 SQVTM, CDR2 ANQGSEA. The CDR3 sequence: CSVQEGQGTGSNSPLHF. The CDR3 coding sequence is TGCAGCGTTCAGGAAGGACAGGGGACGGGGAGCAATTCACCCCTCCACTTT.

As DNA, the CDR3 is TGTGCCAGCAGCCCCCCGGGGGGAAGGACTGGGGCCAACGTCCTGACTTTC. Translating it yields CASSPPGGRTGANVLTF. The chain combines TRBV7-9 with TRBJ2-6; TRBD2 agrees at 7 bases. V shed 5 bases, J shed 2 bases, and the junction held 9 bases outside the gene matches. CDR1 is SEHNR and CDR2 is FQNEAQ in the germline V gene (reference sequence). This CDR3 comprises 17 residues.